This T cell receptor beta chain emerged from a study of shared clonotypes between healthy human individuals. Comment on this clone: The antigen remains undetermined.

The study's findings and limits: Having only a few donors restricted how much genetic and exposure-history diversity was captured. All-four-donor shared clonotypes had higher generation probabilities than non-shared clonotypes did. Memory subsets generally showed smaller estimated richness than naive subsets did.

Sequenced by immunoSEQ multiplex PCR; TCRdb stores in-frame clones only, minus some. The repertoire holds about 1,500,000 clones, with roughly 95% as singletons. Negatively enriched CD4+ T cells were divided by CD45RA into naive and memory. CDR3 length equals 14 residues. J gave up 1 base and V 6 bases, and 6 bases lay outside the gene matches. Germline V gene data show CDR1 as MNHNS and CDR2 as SASEGT. The clonotype originates from a young man in good health. This chain joins TRBV6-1 and TRBJ2-7; 7 positions match TRBD2. Sequenced: naive CD4+ T cells sorted from blood. As to subset: CD45RA+ positively selected. CDR3 residues: CASRRGRGSYEQYF. The CDR3 coding sequence is TGTGCCAGCAGGCGGGGGAGGGGTTCCTACGAGCAGTACTTC.